This T cell receptor (beta chain) came from a study of cytomegalovirus exposure and HLA in healthy donors (dated by TCRdb to 2016 to 2017). For context, the study as a whole: In an earlier analysis of about 560 of the donors, 276 Gb of sequence data and just under 120 million unique TCR beta sequences from roughly 200 million T cells were reported. An early release covering 500 to 750 HLA-typed donors comprised 250 to 350 gigabases of sequencing data and tens of millions of unique TCR sequences. The genetic ancestry cluster associated with self-reported Caucasian donors included about 81% of the approximately 430 genotyped donors. The study was designed to test whether signatures of past pathogen exposure could be identified by cataloging public T cell receptors. Using immunosequencing, the study profiled T cell repertoires from 640 or so subjects and related those repertoires to cytomegalovirus serostatus. In addition to the first cohort of 500 to 850 subjects, a separate validation cohort of 100 to 150 different subjects was used. To predict cytomegalovirus infection status, the study brought together high-throughput TCR immunosequencing, statistical association of individual TCRs with disease status, and machine learning. In a later analysis, previously published TCR beta repertoires from roughly 710 donors were re-analyzed and high-resolution HLA genotyping was added so that TCR occurrence patterns could be studied. The later analysis used no new phenotypic data to find candidate immune exposures, relying instead on TCR beta sequences and their occurrence across donors. An earlier analysis of 587 of the donors used high-throughput TCR beta sequencing to judge whether each TCR beta V gene segment behaved as functional or pseudogenic. Donor age, sex, ethnicity and CMV serostatus were collected together with the repertoire data. A later genetic analysis used genome-wide SNP genotypes for about 55% of the 666 donors, treating that subset as a discovery cohort. Every discovery cohort repertoire had been produced on one sequencing platform. HLA typing included class I and class II loci at four-digit resolution. The number of donors typed differed by locus, with about 620-630 for A, B, C, DRB1 and DQB1, around 520 for DQA1, some 570 for DPA1, and around 460 for DPB1. A handful of DR-DQ haplotypes were treated as single units for association and clustering because of strong linkage in the cohort. On average, roughly 240,000 unique TCR beta nucleotide sequences were sequenced per donor among a few hundred genotyped donors of the cohort, with about 19% of those sequences being non-productive. Summary of the overall study and its limitations: In this cohort, only TCR beta chains were sequenced, and detectable features were limited by the absence of alpha or paired-chain data. The authors suggested that the approach could potentially be generalized to other disease states and immunological phenotypes. A later analysis found that most CMV-associated TCR beta chains appeared HLA-restricted, with HLA associations seemingly driven largely by CMV exposure. Assigning TCR associations to individual alleles was difficult when HLA alleles, especially DR and DQ, strongly co-occurred. In a later analysis, several top co-occurrence clusters were reported to appear linked to parvovirus B19, influenza, CMV and Epstein-Barr virus. The study gave a list of some 150 TCR beta chains associated with cytomegalovirus. A cluster of highly shared sequence variants was judged likely to be a technical artifact of the sequencing pipeline. An association between a missense DCLRE1C variant and V-gene and J-gene trimming of TCR beta chains was found in a later genetic analysis and replicated in an independent cohort. The presence/absence analyses assumed that sequencing depth was roughly uniform across donors, and that assumption may not be true. Specific HLA alleles were associated with over 15,000 TCR beta sequences at a false discovery rate of 0.05 in a later analysis. In both the original and validation cohorts, the classifier was reported to diagnose cytomegalovirus status with high specificity and sensitivity. The 87-base-pair reads could not distinguish some IMGT-functional V segments, including TRBV6-2 and TRBV6-3, so those segments were excluded. In an earlier analysis of approximately 600 of the donors, most TCR beta V segments were observed in productive rearrangements about 90% or about 30% of the time, broadly matching IMGT annotations. According to a later genetic analysis, donors in an Asian-associated ancestry cluster had fewer N-insertions in productive TCRs than the approximately 700-donor mean. Because counts were too low, around 17 rarely observed V segments, including chromosome 9 orphons, were left out of the earlier analysis of a few hundred of the donors. Because HLA typing was unavailable for some donors at each locus, only the typed subset was used in association tests. Most TCR sequences were observed very rarely across donors, whereas some public TCRs were present in many individuals. A later analysis found that TCR association rates varied across HLA loci, with DRB1 alleles showing the most associated TCRs and HLA-C alleles the fewest. In a later analysis, HLA-associated TCR beta chains showed more clonal expansion and lower generation probabilities than non-associated chains that were equally common. A further reported finding was that TCR beta sequences accurately predicted the HLA-A and HLA-B alleles for most subjects in the first cohort. For the cohort, immune exposure information was limited to CMV serostatus. A few of the identified cytomegalovirus-associated TCR beta chains were confirmed in vitro to be specific for cytomegalovirus antigens. Correlated functional status among segregating V segments might reflect linkage disequilibrium, but an unknown experimental factor could not be ruled out.

In total, over 600 healthy bone marrow donors made up the cohort. At the time of sampling, all cohort members were nominally healthy, though unrecorded immune exposures were likely present. Of the 670 or so cohort members, 250 to 300 had positive CMV serostatus and fewer than 400 had negative CMV serostatus, and CMV serostatus was not recorded for the donor. Every donor gave a peripheral blood sample, and the peripheral blood mononuclear cells from that sample were used for TCR beta sequencing. The Qiagen DNeasy Blood Extraction Kit was used to extract genomic DNA from the blood cell samples. Note on this clone: The antigen it recognizes is unknown. No base qualities exist here, and no much larger clone lies one base off it.

Library construction relied on the immunoSEQ multiplex PCR assay. For the multiplex PCR, a mixture combining 60 forward primers for TCR Vbeta segments and 13 reverse primers for TCR Jbeta segments was used. The CDR3 region of rearranged TCR beta genes was amplified from genomic DNA by a multiplex PCR assay. Amplified TCR beta libraries were sequenced as 87-base-pair reads on the Illumina HiSeq System. Concerning the study's data processing: In a later analysis, tens of millions of unique TCR beta chains were counted across the 500 to 850 repertoires, and roughly 11 million of these chains were shared by at least two donors. Raw reads were error-corrected and collapsed into unique sequences by a nearest-neighbor algorithm in which closely related sequences were merged to remove PCR and sequencing errors. V, D and J gene segments were assigned by aligning CDR3 sequences to IMGT reference sequences. Each retained sequence needed at least a six-nucleotide match to both a V gene segment and a J gene segment. A rearrangement was called productive if the CDR3 had no stop codons and remained in frame with V and J, and every other rearrangement was called non-productive. CDR3 was defined by IMGT convention, running from the second conserved V-encoded cysteine to the conserved J-encoded phenylalanine. The earlier analysis of a few hundred of the donors excluded any sequence lacking an unambiguous match to a single V gene segment. In an earlier analysis of 587 of the donors, V segments were called functional above 56.7% productive rearrangements and were called segregating when the between-donor standard deviation exceeded 5%. A statistical classification framework was built for diagnosing cytomegalovirus status from the catalog of TCR beta chain sequences. V and J gene assignment, in a later analysis, came from comparing TCR nucleotide sequences with IMGT/GENE-DB human TR gene sequences. Using the TCRdist pipeline, a later analysis assigned CDR3 sequences along with most-parsimonious VDJ recombination scenarios. In a later analysis, each TCR beta chain was defined by its CDR3 amino acid sequence together with its V-gene family, and reads lacking a unique V-gene family were excluded. A later analysis removed 550 to 700 highly shared, low-generation-probability nucleotide sequences to deal with suspected cross-contamination and a sequencing artifact. A later analysis calculated a clonal expansion index for each public chain from normalized within-repertoire ranks of inferred template counts. Generation probabilities in a later analysis came from a VDJ recombination model fitted to out-of-frame rearrangements, and those results were checked against IGoR. Hypergeometric tests were used in a later analysis to score TCR-TCR, TCR-HLA and TCR-CMV co-occurrence, with a repertoire-size bias correction applied to the TCR pairs. False discovery rates were estimated in a later analysis by permuting HLA or CMV assignments 20 times. In a later analysis, co-occurring TCRs were grouped using DBSCAN, with TCRdist sequence similarity added in when clustering inside HLA-allele-positive subsets. Co-occurrence clustering excluded repertoires with fewer than 30,000 or more than 120,000 public chains, plus five with anomalous nucleotide sharing. The table comes from immuneACCESS by way of TCRdb, which keeps in-frame sequences with V and J called. Part of the clones is missing from these tables; in studies checked, under half for an unresolved V gene and the rest for unknown reasons. V, J and clone size reflect that table, while D and trimming were determined from the DNA. The sample profile shows around 98,000 clones; 65% to 80% of them were found once. The ten biggest clones cover 7% to 10% of the sample.

After removal of 6 bases from V and 1 base from J, the junction retains 11 bases not matched to a gene. Taken from the germline V gene, the CDR1 and CDR2 loops are SGDLS and YYNGEE. Including cysteine and phenylalanine, the CDR3 has 16 amino acids. Only the CDR3 portion is preserved as DNA: 48 bases, with reading frame beginning at the first base. This clonotype was obtained from a human donor in good health. Sample: PBMCs. The chain is assembled from TRBV9 and TRBJ2-3; 7 central nucleotides agree with TRBD2. The DNA is TGTGCCAGCATACCCGAGAACCGGGGGGGCACAGATACGCAGTATTTT. Translated, this is CASIPENRGGTDTQYF.